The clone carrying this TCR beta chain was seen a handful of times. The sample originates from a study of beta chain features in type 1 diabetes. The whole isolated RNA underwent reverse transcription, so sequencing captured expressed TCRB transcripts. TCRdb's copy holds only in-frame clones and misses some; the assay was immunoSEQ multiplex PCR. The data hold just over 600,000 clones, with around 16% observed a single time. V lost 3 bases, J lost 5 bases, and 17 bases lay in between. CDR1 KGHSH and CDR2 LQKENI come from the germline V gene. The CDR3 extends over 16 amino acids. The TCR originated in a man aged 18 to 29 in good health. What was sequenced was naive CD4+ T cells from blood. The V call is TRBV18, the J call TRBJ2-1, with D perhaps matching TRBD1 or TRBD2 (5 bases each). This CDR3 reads CASSPSTGTLHNEQFF. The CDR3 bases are TGTGCCAGCTCACCTTCTACCGGGACCCTACACAATGAGCAGTTCTTC.